Listed here are 9 T cell receptor beta chains from one sample, sequenced in a study of blood T cell repertoires in COVID-19. Sequencing was performed with immunoSEQ multiplex PCR; in TCRdb, only in-frame clones are kept and a portion is missing. The sample lists 60,000 or so clones; approximately 90% were seen once. The sample taken for sequencing was peripheral blood. Receptors were obtained from a human donor with active COVID-19. The donor label of this sample is uncertain.

This clone is a singleton in its sample. The rearrangement uses TRBV2 and TRBJ2-5; tentatively, D is TRBD2 (5 bases). The CDR3 loop spans 15 amino acids. The germline gives CDR1 SNHLY, CDR2 FYNNEI. V was cut by 7 bases and J by 2 bases, with 17 bases left in between. This chain's CDR3 is CASKRAGVQQETQYF. CDR3 DNA: TGTGCCAGCAAGAGGGCAGGCGTGCAACAAGAGACCCAGTACTTC.

The rearrangement links TRBV7-3 to TRBJ2-5; 8 bases are a match to TRBD2. Losses at the gene ends were 4 bases for V and 2 bases for J; bases not matched to a gene: 6. Per the germline V gene, CDR1 is SGHTA and CDR2 is FQGTGA. The CDR3 has 15 amino acids. Here the CDR3 DNA reads TGTGCCAGCAGCTCCACTCCGGGGGGGCAAGAGACCCAGTACTTC. This gives the protein CASSSTPGGQETQYF.

The chain is built from TRBV30 and TRBJ2-3; D is unresolved. CDR3 size: 15 residues. Germline V gene sequence: CDR1 GTSNPN, CDR2 SVGIG (reference sequence). V shed 5 bases and J shed 1 base, with 16 bases lying between them. This CDR3 is CAWGLSGEGTDTQYF. The CDR3 DNA reads as TGTGCCTGGGGTCTATCCGGAGAAGGCACAGATACGCAGTATTTT.

The J gene is TRBJ2-7, the V gene TRBV4-2; 9 nucleotides line up with TRBD1. The germline gives CDR1 LGHNA, CDR2 YNFKEQ. There are 18 residues in the CDR3. Unmatched junction bases numbered 14, after V lost 2 bases and J lost 3 bases. CDR3 coding DNA: TGTGCCAGCAGCCAAACAAGTTTTCGGACAGGGGTTGTCTACGAGCAGTACTTC. It is translated as CASSQTSFRTGVVYEQYF.

The chain is built from TRBV5-1 and TRBJ2-6, with 10 bases lining up with TRBD1. This CDR3 region has 17 residues. Germline CDR1 reads SGHRS; CDR2 reads YFSETQ. Losses at the gene ends were 3 bases for V and 2 bases for J; bases not matched to a gene: 5. The CDR3 region has the DNA TGCGCCAGCAGCTGGGGGACAGGGGCCCCTGGGGCCAACGTCCTGACTTTC. It translates to CASSWGTGAPGANVLTF.

The chain employs TRBV3-1 (or the pseudogene TRBV3-2) and TRBJ2-2; 11 bases align to TRBD1. Germline CDR1 and CDR2: LGHDT and YNNKEL (reference sequence). J gave up 7 bases and V 4 bases, and 5 bases lay outside the gene matches. The length of the CDR3 is 15 residues. In nucleotides, the CDR3 is TGTGCCAGCAGCCGGCCGGGACAGGGGGTCGGGGAGCTGTTTTTT. Translation gives CASSRPGQGVGELFF.

The CDR3 reads CASSPSGTGRYYTF. The CDR3 nucleotides read TGTGCCAGCTCACCATCAGGGACAGGGCGGTACTATACCTTC. The chain links TRBV18 to TRBJ1-2; 9 bases align to TRBD1. CDR1 is KGHSH and CDR2 is LQKENI in the germline V gene. CDR3 size: 14 residues. V lost 2 bases, J lost 14 bases, and 12 bases stayed unmatched. Full variable domain (remainder filled in from reference TRBV18 and TRBJ1-2): NAGVMQNPRHLVRRRGQEARLRCSPMKGHSHVYWYRQLPEEGLKFMVYLQKENIIDESGMPKERFSAEFPKEGPSILRIQQVVRGDSAAYFCASSPSGTGRYYTFGSGTRLTVV.

The rearrangement links TRBV4-3 to TRBJ2-2; D might be TRBD2 (6 bases). The germline CDR1 and CDR2 sequences are LGHNA and YSLEER. Trimming removed 0 bases at V and 6 bases at J, with 20 bases between. The CDR3 has 18 residues. The CDR3 DNA is TGCGCCAGCAGCCAAGATCCCCCGGGACTCAGGGTCCCCGGGGAGCTGTTTTTT. It translates to CASSQDPPGLRVPGELFF.

This chain joins TRBV4-1 and TRBJ1-5; 9 bases match TRBD1. The CDR3 covers 15 residues. Germline CDR1 and CDR2: MGHRA and YSYEKL. V lost 5 bases and J lost 4; bases outside the gene matches: 6. Written as DNA, the CDR3 is TGCGCCAGCAGCGAATGGGGGACAGGGAATCAGCCCCAGCATTTT. Translation gives CASSEWGTGNQPQHF.